This T cell receptor (beta chain) was observed in a study of vaccination effects on CD4 cells after COVID-19. In the study overall: Antigen-specific CD4+ T cells were expanded (with viral peptide pools) by the ViraFEST assay ahead of sequencing.

The germline CDR1 and CDR2 sequences are SGHRS and YFSETQ. The CDR3 spans 14 residues. Trimming removed 7 bases at V and 3 bases at J, with 14 bases between. Once cultured for about 9 days, the cells underwent separation to obtain CD4+ T cells. As their vaccination, participants received two doses of either BNT162b2 or mRNA-1273. In the case of this clone: The target antigen is unknown.

Repertoires were generated with immunoSEQ multiplex PCR, while TCRdb's copy carries only in-frame clones and drops some. The sample contains about 73,000 clones, 73% of which appear only once. The V and J genes are TRBV5-1 and TRBJ2-1; D perhaps matches TRBD2 (6 bases). The source was CD4+ T cells from PBMCs cultured without peptide, collected after COVID-19 vaccination. The sequence derives from a human donor who received a COVID-19 vaccine. This CDR3 is CASCKWGGYNEQFF. The DNA of the CDR3 is TGCGCCAGCTGTAAGTGGGGAGGCTACAATGAGCAGTTCTTC.